These T cell receptor beta chains were read from a single sample in a study of cytomegalovirus exposure and HLA in healthy donors. Produced via immunoSEQ multiplex PCR; TCRdb's table is partial and in-frame only. The data contain roughly 130,000 clones, roughly 80% of them seen just once; the ten biggest clones take up 1%. Sequencing was carried out using PBMCs. Receptors originate from a man between 40 and 49 years old in good health and CMV-seronegative. CDR3s include the opening cysteine and the closing phenylalanine or tryptophan. The D gene is left open where the match is weak. The size of a clone is reported for some rows only, either as once, few or many, or as a class for expanded clones.

j_call: TRBJ2-5; clone_size: once; d_call: TRBD1; v_call: TRBV5-1; cdr3_nt: TGCGCCAGCAGCCCCCAATATACAGGGGACCAAGAGACCCAGTACTTC; cdr3_aa: CASSPQYTGDQETQYF
j_call: TRBJ2-3; clone_size: few; d_call: .; v_call: TRBV5-6; cdr3_nt: TGTGCCAGCAGCTTAGGGGGAGTGGTGACAGATACGCAGTATTTT; cdr3_aa: CASSLGGVVTDTQYF
j_call: TRBJ1-4; clone_size: .; d_call: .; v_call: TRBV15; cdr3_nt: TGTGCCACCAGCAGAGTGTTCGGGGGTTCTAATGAAAAACTGTTTTTT; cdr3_aa: CATSRVFGGSNEKLFF
j_call: TRBJ1-2; clone_size: .; d_call: .; v_call: TRBV6-5; cdr3_nt: TGTGCCAGCAGTTACTCGGGCAGGGAGGATGGCTACACCTTC; cdr3_aa: CASSYSGREDGYTF
j_call: TRBJ2-3; clone_size: .; d_call: .; v_call: TRBV5-1; cdr3_nt: TGCGCCAGCAGCGCCGGTCCCGGGTCAGATACGCAGTATTTT; cdr3_aa: CASSAGPGSDTQYF
j_call: TRBJ1-5; clone_size: .; d_call: .; v_call: TRBV7-2; cdr3_nt: TGTGCCAGCAGCTTAGCTCTCAGCTCGGGGCCCCAGCATTTT; cdr3_aa: CASSLALSSGPQHF
j_call: TRBJ1-2; clone_size: .; d_call: .; v_call: TRBV27; cdr3_nt: TGTGCCAGCAGTTTAGGTTATAGCACCTATGGCTACACCTTC; cdr3_aa: CASSLGYSTYGYTF
j_call: TRBJ2-3; clone_size: .; d_call: TRBD2; v_call: TRBV9; cdr3_nt: TGTGCCAGCAGCGTCGGACTAGCGACTACCACAGATACGCAGTATTTT; cdr3_aa: CASSVGLATTTDTQYF
j_call: TRBJ1-5; clone_size: .; d_call: TRBD1; v_call: TRBV2; cdr3_nt: TGTGCCAGCAGCGCGGACAGGGTGGGCAATCAGCCCCAGCATTTT; cdr3_aa: CASSADRVGNQPQHF
j_call: TRBJ1-3; clone_size: .; d_call: .; v_call: TRBV10-3; cdr3_nt: TGTGCCATCAGTGAGGGGGACATCTCTGGAAACACCATATATTTT; cdr3_aa: CAISEGDISGNTIYF
j_call: TRBJ2-3; clone_size: once; d_call: TRBD1; v_call: TRBV5-1; cdr3_nt: TGCGCCAGCAGCCCAGGCAGGACAGGGGGTGCGGATACGCAGTATTTT; cdr3_aa: CASSPGRTGGADTQYF
j_call: TRBJ1-2; clone_size: .; d_call: .; v_call: TRBV7-9; cdr3_nt: TGTGCCAGCAGCTTAGTCGGGGACTATGGCTACACCTTC; cdr3_aa: CASSLVGDYGYTF
j_call: TRBJ1-4; clone_size: .; d_call: TRBD1; v_call: TRBV2; cdr3_nt: TGTGCCAGCAGTGAAAAACACAGGGGGTTTGGTAATGAAAAACTGTTTTTT; cdr3_aa: CASSEKHRGFGNEKLFF
j_call: TRBJ1-5; clone_size: .; d_call: TRBD1; v_call: TRBV28; cdr3_nt: TGTGCCAGCAGTCCTGGGAAAAACAGGGGTCAGCCCCAGCATTTT; cdr3_aa: CASSPGKNRGQPQHF
j_call: TRBJ1-6; clone_size: few; d_call: .; v_call: TRBV28; cdr3_nt: TGTGCCAGCACCCTCTTACTTAATTCACCCCTCCACTTT; cdr3_aa: CASTLLLNSPLHF
j_call: TRBJ2-3; clone_size: .; d_call: TRBD1; v_call: TRBV18; cdr3_nt: TGTGCCAGCTCACAAGGGACAGGGGGCACAGATACGCAGTATTTT; cdr3_aa: CASSQGTGGTDTQYF
j_call: TRBJ1-4; clone_size: few; d_call: .; v_call: TRBV5-8; cdr3_nt: TGTGCCAGCAGCTCTCTACAGGGAAGGTTT; cdr3_aa: CASSSLQGRF
j_call: TRBJ2-2; clone_size: .; d_call: .; v_call: TRBV30; cdr3_nt: TGTGCCTGGAGGAGGCTAGCTGCCACCGGGGAGCTGTTTTTT; cdr3_aa: CAWRRLAATGELFF
j_call: TRBJ2-1; clone_size: .; d_call: TRBD2; v_call: TRBV28; cdr3_nt: TGTGCCAGCAGTTTACAGGGACTAGGCGGGAATGAGCAGTTCTTC; cdr3_aa: CASSLQGLGGNEQFF
j_call: TRBJ2-5; clone_size: .; d_call: .; v_call: TRBV30; cdr3_nt: TGTGCCTGGAGTGCGGGGACTGGAGTTCAAGAGACCCAGTACTTC; cdr3_aa: CAWSAGTGVQETQYF
j_call: TRBJ2-7; clone_size: .; d_call: TRBD2; v_call: TRBV28; cdr3_nt: TGTGCCAGCAGACCGATGGGGGGGGCCTACGAGCAGTACTTC; cdr3_aa: CASRPMGGAYEQYF
j_call: TRBJ1-1; clone_size: .; d_call: .; v_call: TRBV14; cdr3_nt: TGTGCCAGCAGCCACAGGTTAGACACTGAAGCTTTCTTT; cdr3_aa: CASSHRLDTEAFF
j_call: TRBJ1-5; clone_size: .; d_call: .; v_call: TRBV27; cdr3_nt: TGTGCCAGCAGTCCGGGGAATCAGCCCCAGCATTTT; cdr3_aa: CASSPGNQPQHF
j_call: TRBJ1-1; clone_size: once; d_call: TRBD1; v_call: TRBV5-1; cdr3_nt: TGCGCCAGCAGCACCGGACACAGGGGCGACACTGAAGCTTTCTTT; cdr3_aa: CASSTGHRGDTEAFF
j_call: TRBJ2-1; clone_size: few; d_call: TRBD1; v_call: TRBV9; cdr3_nt: TGTGCCAGCAGCCCTCCAGGGGGCGGACCGAGCTCCTACAATGAGCAGTTCTTC; cdr3_aa: CASSPPGGGPSSYNEQFF
j_call: TRBJ2-3; clone_size: .; d_call: TRBD2; v_call: TRBV9; cdr3_nt: TGTGCCAGCAGCGTAGGGGTTAGCGGGGGTGGGACAGATACGCGGTATTTT; cdr3_aa: CASSVGVSGGGTDTRYF